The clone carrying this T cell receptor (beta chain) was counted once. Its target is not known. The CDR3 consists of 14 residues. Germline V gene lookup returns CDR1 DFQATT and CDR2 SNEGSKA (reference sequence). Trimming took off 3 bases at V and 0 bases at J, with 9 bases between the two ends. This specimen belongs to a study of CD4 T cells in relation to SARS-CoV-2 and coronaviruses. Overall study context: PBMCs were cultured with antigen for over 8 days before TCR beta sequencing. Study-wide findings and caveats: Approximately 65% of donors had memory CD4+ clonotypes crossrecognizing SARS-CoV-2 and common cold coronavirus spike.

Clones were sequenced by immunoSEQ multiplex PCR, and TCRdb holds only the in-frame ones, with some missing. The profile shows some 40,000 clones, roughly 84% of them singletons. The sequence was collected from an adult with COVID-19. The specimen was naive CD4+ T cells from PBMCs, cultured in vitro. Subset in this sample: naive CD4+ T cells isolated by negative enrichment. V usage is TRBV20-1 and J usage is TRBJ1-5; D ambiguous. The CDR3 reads CSASYSFSNQPQHF. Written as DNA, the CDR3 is TGCAGTGCTAGTTACAGTTTTAGCAATCAGCCCCAGCATTTT.